What follows are 7 T cell receptor beta chains derived from one specimen sequenced in a study of post-analysis software for immune sequencing data. Whole-study findings and limits: TRBV5-6, TRBV5-1 and TRBV20-1 were among roughly 5 TRBV segments more frequent in patients than controls.

Unique molecular identifiers had been added to the TCR beta cDNA libraries. TCRdb reprocessed the PCR reads via MiXCR and lists one record per CDR3 protein. The table has around 260,000 distinct CDR3 sequences, about 38% seen once. Which antigens these TCRs recognize remains unknown. The sequenced sample consisted of blood. All receptors derive from a girl between 10 and 17 years old with multiple sclerosis.

This clonotype was detected ten times or more. The gene calls are TRBV10-1 and TRBJ2-3; D is perhaps TRBD1 or TRBD2 (6 bases each). The CDR3 runs 13 residues. Germline V gene sequence: CDR1 WNHNN, CDR2 SYGVQD (reference sequence). Trimming removed 2 bases at V and 6 bases at J, with 9 bases between. The CDR3 is CASSETGADTQYF. In DNA form, the CDR3 reads TGCGCCAGCAGTGAGACGGGGGCGGATACGCAGTATTTT.

V usage is TRBV15 and J usage is TRBJ2-1; 8 bases map to TRBD2. The germline V gene has CDR1 LNHNV and CDR2 YYDKDF (reference sequence). The CDR3 length is 16 residues. With V trimmed by 0 bases and J by 4 bases, 5 bases remained unmatched. CDR3 coding DNA: TGTGCCACCAGCAGAGAGTCTAGCGGGTTTTACAATGAGCAGTTCTTC. Amino acids: CATSRESSGFYNEQFF.

This clonotype was seen repeatedly, ten times or more. The rearrangement links TRBV24-1 to TRBJ2-5; D perhaps matches TRBD2 (6 bases). Between the trimmed V and J ends, which lost 3 bases and 0 bases, there was a span of 16 bases. CDR1 is KGHDR, CDR2 SFDVKD, per germline. The CDR3 runs 17 residues. The CDR3 bases are TGTGCCACCAGTGATCCGACCGGCGGGACCTACCAAGAGACCCAGTACTTC. Translating it yields CATSDPTGGTYQETQYF.

This clonotype was seen only a few times. A much larger clone is a single base away; this may be a read error. The chain recombines TRBV3-1 with TRBJ2-7; D call uncertain. The germline CDR1 and CDR2 sequences are LGHDT and YNNKEL (reference sequence). The CDR3 length is 12 residues. The chain's CDR3 is CTSSQRSHEQYF. The CDR3 DNA follows: TGTACCAGCAGCCAGCGTTCCCATGAGCAGTACTTC.

The V gene is TRBV10-2, the J gene TRBJ2-7; possible D gene TRBD1, 6 bases. Germline assignment: CDR1 WSHSY and CDR2 SAAADI. The CDR3 runs 11 residues. The V and J ends lost 6 bases and 10 bases respectively, with 13 bases between them. CDR3 DNA sequence: TGCGCCAGCAGGGACAGCGCAATCCAGTACTTC. It yields the protein CASRDSAIQYF.

The rearrangement joins TRBV11-2 to TRBJ1-6; D unclear. The CDR3 consists of 14 residues. In germline, CDR1 is SGHAT, CDR2 FQNNGV. Trimming took off 7 bases at V and 11 bases at J, with 18 bases between the two ends. The CDR3 sequence: CASTNMGGKAPLHF. The CDR3 nucleotides read TGTGCCAGCACCAACATGGGAGGGAAGGCACCCCTCCACTTT.

The chain joins TRBV12-3 or TRBV12-4 to TRBJ2-3; D possibly matches TRBD1 or TRBD2 (5 bases each). CDR3 length: 14 residues. Trimming removed 6 bases from V and 5 bases from J, with 15 bases in between. In DNA form, the CDR3 reads TGTGCCAGCAGGTGGGGACCTACAGGAGATACGCAGTATTTT. Translating gives CASRWGPTGDTQYF.